This T cell receptor (beta chain) was captured in a study of T-cell memory formation after mild COVID-19. Study as a whole: In these data, TCR clusters were largely donor specific. Study outcomes and limitations: From day 15 to 85, contracting clones were balanced between CD4 and CD8, whereas later expanders leaned toward CD4+.

TCRdb redid the calling of the 5' RACE reads with MiXCR, one entry per CDR3 protein. Here the sample spans 450,000 to 650,000 distinct CDR3 sequences, roughly 18% being singletons. For this clonotype: The antigen is not known.

Per the germline V gene, CDR1 is SGHTA and CDR2 is FQGNSA. CDR3 length equals 18 residues. V was cut by 0 bases and J by 7 bases, with 21 bases left in between. The TCR originated in an adult woman who had mild COVID-19 (a few samples of this study predate the infection). Cell type and time point are not known. The chain has TRBV7-2 and TRBJ1-4; D unclear. Sequenced material: PBMCs or a T cell subset sorted from them (not recorded which). The CDR3 nucleotides read TGTGCCAGCAGCTTAGCGGGCCCGAGGGTGGACGGTGGTGAAAAACTGTTTTTT. Translating gives CASSLAGPRVDGGEKLFF.